This TCR beta chain is drawn from a study of T-cell memory formation after mild COVID-19. Overall study: There were largely donor-specific TCR clusters. Findings and caveats of the study: The second-wave clones peaking on day 37 were not confirmed as SARS-CoV-2-specific.

A 5'RACE reaction primed in the constant segment made cDNA libraries of TCR alpha and TCR beta, and these carried sample barcodes and UMIs. TCRdb processed the 5' RACE reads anew with MiXCR; each CDR3 protein has one entry. Of approximately 60,000 distinct CDR3 sequences in the sample, about 9.4% are singletons; the top ten hold 1.1%. A remark on this clonotype: Antigen unknown.

In germline, CDR1 is SNHLY, CDR2 FYNNEI. The CDR3 has 11 amino acids. Trimming pared 7 bases from V and 6 bases from J, leaving 10 bases between. Sequencing was done on a sample of PBMCs or a T cell subset sorted from them (not recorded which). This rearrangement joins TRBV2 to TRBJ2-7; D assignment may be TRBD1 or TRBD2 (5 bases each). This TCR derives from a young man who had mild COVID-19 (a few samples of this study predate the infection). Cell type and time point are not known. CDR3 amino acids: CASTGRGEQYF. The CDR3, as DNA: TGTGCCAGCACGGGACGGGGCGAGCAGTACTTC.